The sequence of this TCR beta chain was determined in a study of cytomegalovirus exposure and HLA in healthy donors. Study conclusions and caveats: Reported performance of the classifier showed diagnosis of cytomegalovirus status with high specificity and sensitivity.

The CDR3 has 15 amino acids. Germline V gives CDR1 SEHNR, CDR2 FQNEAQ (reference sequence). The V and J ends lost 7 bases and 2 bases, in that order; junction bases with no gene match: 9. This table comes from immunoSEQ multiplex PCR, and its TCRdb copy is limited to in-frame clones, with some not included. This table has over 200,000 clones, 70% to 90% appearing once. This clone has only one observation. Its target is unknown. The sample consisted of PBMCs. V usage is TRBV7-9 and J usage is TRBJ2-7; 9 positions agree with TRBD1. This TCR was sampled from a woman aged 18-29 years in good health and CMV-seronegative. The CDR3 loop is CASTLWDRDTYEQYF. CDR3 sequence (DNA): TGTGCCAGCACCCTGTGGGACAGGGATACCTACGAGCAGTACTTC.